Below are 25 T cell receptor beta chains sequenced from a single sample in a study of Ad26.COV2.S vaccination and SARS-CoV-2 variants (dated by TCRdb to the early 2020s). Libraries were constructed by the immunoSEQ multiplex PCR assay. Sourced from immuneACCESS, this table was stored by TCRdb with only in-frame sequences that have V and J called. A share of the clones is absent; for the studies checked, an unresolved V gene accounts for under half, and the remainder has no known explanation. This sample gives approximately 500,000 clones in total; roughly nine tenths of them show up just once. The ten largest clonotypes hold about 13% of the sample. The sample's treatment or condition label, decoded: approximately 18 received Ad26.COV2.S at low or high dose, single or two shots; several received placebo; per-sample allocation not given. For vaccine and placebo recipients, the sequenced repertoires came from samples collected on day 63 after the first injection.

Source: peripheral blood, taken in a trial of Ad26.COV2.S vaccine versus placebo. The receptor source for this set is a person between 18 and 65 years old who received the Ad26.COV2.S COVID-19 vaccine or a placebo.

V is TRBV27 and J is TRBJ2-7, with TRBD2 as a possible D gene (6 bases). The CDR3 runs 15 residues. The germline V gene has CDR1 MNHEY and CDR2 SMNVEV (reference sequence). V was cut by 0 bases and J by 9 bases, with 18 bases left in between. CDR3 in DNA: TGTGCCAGCAGTTTATCGGCCGGGGGAAGACATGGGCAGTACTTC. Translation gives CASSLSAGGRHGQYF.

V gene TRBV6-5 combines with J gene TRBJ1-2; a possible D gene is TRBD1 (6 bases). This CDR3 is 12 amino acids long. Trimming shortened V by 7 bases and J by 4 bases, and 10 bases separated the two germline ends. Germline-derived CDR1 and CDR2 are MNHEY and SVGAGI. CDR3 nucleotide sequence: TGTGCCAGCACAGGGGTTGGCTATGGCTACACCTTC. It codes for CASTGVGYGYTF.

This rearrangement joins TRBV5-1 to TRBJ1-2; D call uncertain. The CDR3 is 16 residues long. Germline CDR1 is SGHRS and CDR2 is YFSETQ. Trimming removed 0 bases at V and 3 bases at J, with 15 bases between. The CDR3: CASSLAAWGSDYGYTF. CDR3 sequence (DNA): TGCGCCAGCAGCTTGGCCGCGTGGGGTTCAGACTATGGCTACACCTTC.

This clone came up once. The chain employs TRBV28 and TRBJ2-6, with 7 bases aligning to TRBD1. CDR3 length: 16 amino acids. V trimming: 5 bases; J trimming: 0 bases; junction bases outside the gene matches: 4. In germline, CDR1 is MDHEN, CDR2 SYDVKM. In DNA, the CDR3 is TGTGCCAGCAGTCCCCACAGGGGCTCTGGGGCCAACGTCCTGACTTTC. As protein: CASSPHRGSGANVLTF.

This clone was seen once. CDR3 residues: CASSLVGAGSNSPLHF. CDR3 nucleotide sequence: TGTGCCAGCAGCTTAGTGGGGGCAGGGTCTAATTCACCCCTCCACTTT. V and J are TRBV7-2 and TRBJ1-6; a weak D match, TRBD1 (6 bases). The CDR3 extends over 16 amino acids. V shed 1 base and J shed 6 bases, with 13 bases lying between them. Germline-derived CDR1 and CDR2 are SGHTA and FQGNSA.

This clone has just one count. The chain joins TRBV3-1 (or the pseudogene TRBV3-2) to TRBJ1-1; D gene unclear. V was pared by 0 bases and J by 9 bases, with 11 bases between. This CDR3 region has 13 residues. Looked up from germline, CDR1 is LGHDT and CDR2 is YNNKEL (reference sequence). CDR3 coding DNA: TGTGCCAGCAGCCAAGACGTTGCCTTTAAAGCTTTCTTT. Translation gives CASSQDVAFKAFF.

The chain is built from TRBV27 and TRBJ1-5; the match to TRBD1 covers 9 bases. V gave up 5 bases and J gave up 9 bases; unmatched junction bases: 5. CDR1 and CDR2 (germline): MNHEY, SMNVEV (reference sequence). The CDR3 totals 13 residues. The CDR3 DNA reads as TGTGCCAGCAGTCTCGGACAGGGGAGGCCCCAGCATTTT. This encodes CASSLGQGRPQHF.

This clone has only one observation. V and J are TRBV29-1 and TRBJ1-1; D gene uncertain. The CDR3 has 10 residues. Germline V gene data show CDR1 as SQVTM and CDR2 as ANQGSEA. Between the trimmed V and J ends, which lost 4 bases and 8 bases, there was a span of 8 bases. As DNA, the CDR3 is TGCAGCGTTGTTGACGGAGAAGCTTTCTTT. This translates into CSVVDGEAFF.

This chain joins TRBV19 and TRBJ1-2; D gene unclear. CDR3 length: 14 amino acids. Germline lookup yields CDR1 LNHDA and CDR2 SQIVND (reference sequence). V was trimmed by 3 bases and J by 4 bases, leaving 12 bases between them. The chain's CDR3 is CASSIGLGIYGYTF. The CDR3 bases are TGTGCCAGTAGTATCGGATTGGGGATCTATGGCTACACCTTC.

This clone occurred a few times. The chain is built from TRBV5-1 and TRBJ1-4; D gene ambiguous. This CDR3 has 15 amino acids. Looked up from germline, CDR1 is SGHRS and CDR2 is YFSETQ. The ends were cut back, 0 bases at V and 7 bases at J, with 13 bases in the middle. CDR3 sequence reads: CASSLVLGYGEKLFF. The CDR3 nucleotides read TGCGCCAGCAGCTTGGTTCTCGGTTACGGTGAAAAACTGTTTTTT.

The CDR3 protein is CASSPWGEKLFF. CDR3 bases: TGTGCCAGCAGCCCGTGGGGGGAAAAACTGTTTTTT. The chain joins TRBV27 to TRBJ1-4; maybe TRBD1 (5 bases). Germline loops: CDR1 MNHEY, CDR2 SMNVEV (reference sequence). V lost 6 bases and J lost 8, with 10 bases in between. This CDR3 spans 12 amino acids.

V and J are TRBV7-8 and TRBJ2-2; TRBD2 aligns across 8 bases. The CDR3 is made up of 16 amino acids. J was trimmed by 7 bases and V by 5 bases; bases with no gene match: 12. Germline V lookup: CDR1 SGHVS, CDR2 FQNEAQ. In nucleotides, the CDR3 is TGTGCCAGCAGCATTACTAGCGGTCCCGCGCACGGGGAGCTGTTTTTT. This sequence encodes CASSITSGPAHGELFF.

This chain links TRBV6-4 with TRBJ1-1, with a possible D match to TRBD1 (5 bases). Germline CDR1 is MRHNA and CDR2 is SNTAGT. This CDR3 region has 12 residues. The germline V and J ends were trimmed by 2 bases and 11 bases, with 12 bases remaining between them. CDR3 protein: CASSDRDGGAFF. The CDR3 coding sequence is TGTGCCAGCAGTGACCGGGACGGAGGCGCTTTCTTT.

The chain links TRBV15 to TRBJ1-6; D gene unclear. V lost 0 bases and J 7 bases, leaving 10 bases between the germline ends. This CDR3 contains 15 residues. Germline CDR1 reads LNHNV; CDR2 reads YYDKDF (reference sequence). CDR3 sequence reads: CATSRDSQKNSPLHF. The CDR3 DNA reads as TGTGCCACCAGCAGAGATTCTCAGAAAAATTCACCCCTCCACTTT.

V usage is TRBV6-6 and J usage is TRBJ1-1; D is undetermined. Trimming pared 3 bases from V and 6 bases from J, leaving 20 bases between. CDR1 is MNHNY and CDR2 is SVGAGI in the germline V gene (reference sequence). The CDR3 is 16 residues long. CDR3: CASSYRWKARIAEAFF. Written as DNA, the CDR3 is TGTGCCAGCAGTTATAGATGGAAAGCACGGATCGCTGAAGCTTTCTTT.

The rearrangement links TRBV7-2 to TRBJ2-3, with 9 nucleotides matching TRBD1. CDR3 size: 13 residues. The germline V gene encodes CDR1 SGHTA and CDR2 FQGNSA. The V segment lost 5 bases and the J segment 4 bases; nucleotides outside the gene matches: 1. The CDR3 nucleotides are TGTGCCAGCAGCGGGACAGGGTCAGATACGCAGTATTTT. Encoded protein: CASSGTGSDTQYF.

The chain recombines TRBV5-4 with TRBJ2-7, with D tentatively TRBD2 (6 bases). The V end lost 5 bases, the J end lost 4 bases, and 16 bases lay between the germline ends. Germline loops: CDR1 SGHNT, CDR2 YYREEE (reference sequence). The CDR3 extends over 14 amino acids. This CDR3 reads CASSSGGPTYEQYF. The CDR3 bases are TGTGCCAGCAGTTCCGGGGGACCGACATACGAGCAGTACTTC.

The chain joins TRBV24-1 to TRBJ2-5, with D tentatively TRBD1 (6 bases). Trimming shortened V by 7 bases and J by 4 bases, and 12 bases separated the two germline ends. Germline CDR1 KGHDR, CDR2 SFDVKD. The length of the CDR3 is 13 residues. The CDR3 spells CATSTGFRETQYF. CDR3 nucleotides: TGTGCCACCAGCACAGGGTTTCGAGAGACCCAGTACTTC.

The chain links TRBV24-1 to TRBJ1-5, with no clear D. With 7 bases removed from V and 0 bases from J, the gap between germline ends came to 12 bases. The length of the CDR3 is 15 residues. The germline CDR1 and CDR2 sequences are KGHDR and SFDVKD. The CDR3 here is CATSPELSSNQPQHF. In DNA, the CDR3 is TGTGCCACCAGCCCAGAATTATCTAGCAATCAGCCCCAGCATTTT.

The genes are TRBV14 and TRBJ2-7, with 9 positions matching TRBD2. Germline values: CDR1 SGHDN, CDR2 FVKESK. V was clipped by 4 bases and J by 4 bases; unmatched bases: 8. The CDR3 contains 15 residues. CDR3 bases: TGTGCCAGCAGCCGAGAAGGGACTAGCTATTACGAGCAGTACTTC. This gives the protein CASSREGTSYYEQYF.

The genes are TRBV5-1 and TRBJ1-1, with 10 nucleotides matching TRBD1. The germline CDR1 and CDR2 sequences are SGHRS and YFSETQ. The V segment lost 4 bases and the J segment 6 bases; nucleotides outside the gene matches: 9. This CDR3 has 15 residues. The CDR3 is CASSTETGGGAEAFF. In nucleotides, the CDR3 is TGCGCCAGCAGCACTGAGACAGGGGGCGGTGCTGAAGCTTTCTTT.

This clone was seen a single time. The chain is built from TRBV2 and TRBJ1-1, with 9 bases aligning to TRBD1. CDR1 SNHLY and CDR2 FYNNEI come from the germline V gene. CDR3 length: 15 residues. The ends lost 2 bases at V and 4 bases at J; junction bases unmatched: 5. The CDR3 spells CASSEHRGLGTEAFF. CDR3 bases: TGTGCCAGCAGTGAACACAGGGGGCTGGGCACTGAAGCTTTCTTT.

CDR3 residues: CASTDSYNEQFF. CDR3 DNA: TGTGCCAGCACGGACTCCTACAATGAGCAGTTCTTC. V gene TRBV6-5 combines with J gene TRBJ2-1, with D uncertain. CDR1 is MNHEY, CDR2 SVGAGI, per germline. The CDR3 has 12 residues. The V and J ends lost 7 bases and 0 bases respectively, with 4 bases between them.

CDR3 in amino acids: CASSGFETQYF. The DNA for the CDR3 is TGTGCCAGCAGTGGGTTCGAGACCCAGTACTTC. The V call is TRBV6-4, the J call TRBJ2-5; D remains unclear. The CDR3 consists of 11 residues. V lost 4 bases and J lost 5, with 5 bases in between. From germline, CDR1 is MRHNA and CDR2 SNTAGT.

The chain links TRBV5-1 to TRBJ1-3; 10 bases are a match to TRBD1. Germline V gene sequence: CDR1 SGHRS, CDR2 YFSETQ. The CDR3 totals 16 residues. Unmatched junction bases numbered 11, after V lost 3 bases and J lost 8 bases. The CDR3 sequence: CASSWQTGGFGDTIYF. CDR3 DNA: TGCGCCAGCAGCTGGCAGACAGGGGGCTTTGGTGACACCATATATTTT.